The 2 T cell receptor beta chains presented below share a single source sample, sequenced in a study of blood T cell repertoires in COVID-19. Some clones are missing from TCRdb's copy, which holds only in-frame ones; the method was immunoSEQ multiplex PCR. The table lists about 85,000 clones, more than 70% of them singletons. Sequenced input: peripheral blood. These TCRs come from a man aged 45 to 65 with acute or convalescent COVID-19.

The chain recombines TRBV6-5 with TRBJ1-4, with 7 nucleotides matching TRBD1. Germline CDR1 MNHEY, CDR2 SVGAGI. After removal of 2 bases from V and 6 bases from J, the junction contained 6 bases not matched to a gene. The CDR3 loop spans 15 amino acids. In DNA form, the CDR3 reads TGTGCCAGCAGTTACCGGGACAGCTTCCATGAAAAACTGTTTTTT. Residues: CASSYRDSFHEKLFF.

The chain joins TRBV7-6 to TRBJ2-3; TRBD1 agrees at 9 bases. This CDR3 is built from 14 residues. Per the germline V gene, CDR1 is SGHVS and CDR2 is FNYEAQ. J was trimmed by 3 bases and V by 3 bases; bases with no gene match: 1. CDR3 bases: TGTGCCAGCAGCTTGACAGGGGGGACAGATACGCAGTATTTT. It encodes CASSLTGGTDTQYF.